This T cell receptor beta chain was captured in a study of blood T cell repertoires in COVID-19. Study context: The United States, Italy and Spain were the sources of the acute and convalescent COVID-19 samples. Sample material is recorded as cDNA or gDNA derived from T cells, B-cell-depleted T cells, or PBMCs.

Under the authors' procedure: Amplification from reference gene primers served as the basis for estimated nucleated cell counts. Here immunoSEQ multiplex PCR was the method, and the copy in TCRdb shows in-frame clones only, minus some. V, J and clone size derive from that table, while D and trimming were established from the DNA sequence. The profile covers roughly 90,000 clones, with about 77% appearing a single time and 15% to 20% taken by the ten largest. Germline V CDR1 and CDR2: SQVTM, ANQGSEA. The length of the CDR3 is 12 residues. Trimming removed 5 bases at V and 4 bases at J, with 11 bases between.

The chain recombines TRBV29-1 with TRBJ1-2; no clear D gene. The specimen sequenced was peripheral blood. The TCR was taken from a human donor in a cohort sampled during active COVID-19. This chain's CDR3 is CSVREGGYGYTF. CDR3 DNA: TGCAGCGTTCGGGAGGGTGGCTATGGCTACACCTTC.